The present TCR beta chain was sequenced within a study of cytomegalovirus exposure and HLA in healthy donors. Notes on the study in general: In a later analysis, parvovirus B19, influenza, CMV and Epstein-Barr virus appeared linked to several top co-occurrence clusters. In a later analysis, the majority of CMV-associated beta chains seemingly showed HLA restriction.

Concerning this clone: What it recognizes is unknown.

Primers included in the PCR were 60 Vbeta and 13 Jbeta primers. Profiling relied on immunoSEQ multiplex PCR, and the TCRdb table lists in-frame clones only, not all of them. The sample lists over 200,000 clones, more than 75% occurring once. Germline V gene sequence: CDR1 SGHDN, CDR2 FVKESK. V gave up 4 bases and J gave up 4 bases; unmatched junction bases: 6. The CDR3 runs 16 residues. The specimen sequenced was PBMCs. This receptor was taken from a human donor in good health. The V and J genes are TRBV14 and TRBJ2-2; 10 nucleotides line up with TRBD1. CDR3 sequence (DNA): TGTGCCAGCAGCCCCCGGACAGGGGGAAGCACCGGGGAGCTGTTTTTT. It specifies CASSPRTGGSTGELFF.